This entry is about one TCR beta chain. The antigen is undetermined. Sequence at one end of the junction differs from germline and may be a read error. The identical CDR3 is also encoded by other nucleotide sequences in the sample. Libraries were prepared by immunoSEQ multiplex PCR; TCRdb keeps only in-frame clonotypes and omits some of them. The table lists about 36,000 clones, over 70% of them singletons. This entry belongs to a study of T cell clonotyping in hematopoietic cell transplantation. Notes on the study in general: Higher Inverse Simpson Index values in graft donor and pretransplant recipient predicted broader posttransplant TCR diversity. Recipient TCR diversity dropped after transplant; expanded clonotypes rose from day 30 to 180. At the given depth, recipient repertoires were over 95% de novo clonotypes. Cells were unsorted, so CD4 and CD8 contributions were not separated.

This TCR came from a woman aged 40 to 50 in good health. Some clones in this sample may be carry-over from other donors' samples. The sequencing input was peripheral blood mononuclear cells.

CDR3 residues: CASSLVRGEDGYTF. The DNA for the CDR3 is TGCGCTAGCAGCTTGGTTCGGGGGGAGGATGGCTACACCTTC. The chain links TRBV5-1 to TRBJ1-2; D might be TRBD1 (5 bases). Germline values: CDR1 SGHRS, CDR2 YFSETQ. The CDR3 has 14 amino acids. The whole variable domain, remainder taken from reference TRBV5-1 and TRBJ1-2, is KAGVTQTPRYLIKTRGQQVTLSCSPISGHRSVSWYQQTPGQGLQFLFEYFSETQRNKGNFPGRFSGRQFSNSRSEMNVSTLELGDSALYLCASSLVRGEDGYTFGSGTRLTVV.